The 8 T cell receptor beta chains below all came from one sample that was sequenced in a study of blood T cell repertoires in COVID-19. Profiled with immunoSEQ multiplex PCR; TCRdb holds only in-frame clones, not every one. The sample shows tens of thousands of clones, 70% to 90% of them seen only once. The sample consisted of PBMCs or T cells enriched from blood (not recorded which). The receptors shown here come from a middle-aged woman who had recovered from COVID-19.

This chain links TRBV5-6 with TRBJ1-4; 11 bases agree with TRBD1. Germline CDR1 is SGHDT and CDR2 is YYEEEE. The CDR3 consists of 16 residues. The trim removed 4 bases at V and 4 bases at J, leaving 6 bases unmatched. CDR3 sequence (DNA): TGTGCCAGCAGCGCGCGGACAGGGGGCCTTAATGAAAAACTGTTTTTT. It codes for CASSARTGGLNEKLFF.

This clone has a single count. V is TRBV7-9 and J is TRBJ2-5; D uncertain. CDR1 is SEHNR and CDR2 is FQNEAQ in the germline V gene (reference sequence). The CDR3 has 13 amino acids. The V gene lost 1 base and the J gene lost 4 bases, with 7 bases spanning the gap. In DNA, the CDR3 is TGTGCCAGCAGCTTAGAGGTAGCAGAGACCCAGTACTTC. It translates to CASSLEVAETQYF.

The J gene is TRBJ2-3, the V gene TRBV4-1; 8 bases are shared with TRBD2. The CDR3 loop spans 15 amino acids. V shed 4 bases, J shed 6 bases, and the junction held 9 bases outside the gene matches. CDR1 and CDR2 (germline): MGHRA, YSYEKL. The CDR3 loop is CASSLGGVGRDTQYF. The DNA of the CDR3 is TGCGCCAGCAGCCTCGGGGGGGTCGGCCGGGATACGCAGTATTTT.

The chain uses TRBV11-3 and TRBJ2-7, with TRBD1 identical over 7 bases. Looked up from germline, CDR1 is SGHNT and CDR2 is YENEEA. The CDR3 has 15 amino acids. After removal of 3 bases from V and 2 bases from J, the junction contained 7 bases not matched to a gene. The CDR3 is CASSLSKGATYEQYF. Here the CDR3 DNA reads TGTGCCAGCAGCTTGAGTAAGGGGGCCACCTACGAGCAGTACTTC.

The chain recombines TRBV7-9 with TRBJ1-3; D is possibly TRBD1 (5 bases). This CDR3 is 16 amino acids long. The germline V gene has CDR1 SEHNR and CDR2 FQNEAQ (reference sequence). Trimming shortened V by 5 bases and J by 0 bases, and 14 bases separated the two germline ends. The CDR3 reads CASSTKTVLSGNTIYF. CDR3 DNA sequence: TGTGCCAGCAGCACAAAGACAGTCCTCTCTGGAAACACCATATATTTT.

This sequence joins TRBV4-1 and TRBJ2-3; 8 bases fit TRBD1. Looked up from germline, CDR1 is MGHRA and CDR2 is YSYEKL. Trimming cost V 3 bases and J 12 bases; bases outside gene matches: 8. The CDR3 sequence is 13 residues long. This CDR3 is CASSHPGGSSQYF. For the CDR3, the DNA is TGCGCCAGCAGCCACCCAGGGGGCTCCTCCCAGTATTTT.

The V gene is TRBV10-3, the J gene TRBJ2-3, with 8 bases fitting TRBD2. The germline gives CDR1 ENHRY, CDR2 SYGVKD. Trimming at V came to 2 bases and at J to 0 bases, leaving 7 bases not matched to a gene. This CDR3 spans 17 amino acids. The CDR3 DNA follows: TGTGCCATCAGTGAGGTAGCGGGACCGCCTAGCACAGATACGCAGTATTTT. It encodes CAISEVAGPPSTDTQYF.

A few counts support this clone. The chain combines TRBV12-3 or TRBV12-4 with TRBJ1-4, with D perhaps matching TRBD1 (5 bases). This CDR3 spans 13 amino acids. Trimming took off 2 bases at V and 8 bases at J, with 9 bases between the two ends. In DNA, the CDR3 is TGTGCCAGCAGTTTACAGGGAGGGGAAAAACTGTTTTTT. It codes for CASSLQGGEKLFF.